Presented here are 13 T cell receptor beta chains from one specimen sequenced in a study of identical twins. Using its own MiXCR run on the 5' RACE reads, TCRdb lists one record per CDR3 protein. The profile shows roughly 770,000 distinct CDR3 sequences, 15% to 20% of them singletons. Another study also made use of these data, one on T cells expressing NK-cell markers.

The sample comprised PBMCs. Source of these receptors: a woman aged 18 to 35 in good health.

J is TRBJ2-3 and V is TRBV20-1, with TRBD2 matching over 12 bases. Germline lookup yields CDR1 DFQATT and CDR2 SNEGSKA (reference sequence). The CDR3 covers 16 residues. The J segment lost 6 bases and the V segment lost 1 base, leaving 8 bases of the junction unmatched. This CDR3 reads CSARVTSGGPRDTQYF. CDR3 DNA: TGCAGTGCTAGAGTAACTAGCGGGGGGCCGCGGGATACGCAGTATTTT.

In its sample, this clonotype was seen a few times. This sequence joins TRBV6-1 and TRBJ1-1; no firm D call. The CDR3 is made up of 13 amino acids. Germline lookup yields CDR1 MNHNS and CDR2 SASEGT. The germline V and J ends were trimmed by 5 bases and 0 bases, with 7 bases remaining between them. The CDR3 nucleotides read TGTGCCAGCAGTAAAAACATGAACACTGAAGCTTTCTTT. Its translation is CASSKNMNTEAFF.

This clonotype appeared a few times. The chain is built from TRBV7-3 and TRBJ2-7; D is unclear. Germline-derived CDR1 and CDR2 are SGHTA and FQGTGA. This CDR3 comprises 13 residues. V dropped 1 base and J dropped 3 bases, with 7 bases sitting between them. CDR3 nucleotide sequence: TGTGCCAGCAGCTTAAGCCCGAACTACGAGCAGTACTTC. Translated, it gives CASSLSPNYEQYF.

This clonotype appeared a few times. The V and J genes are TRBV20-1 and TRBJ1-2; D might be TRBD1 (5 bases). The ends were cut back, 0 bases at V and 9 bases at J, with 17 bases in the middle. This CDR3 has 14 amino acids. The germline V gene encodes CDR1 DFQATT and CDR2 SNEGSKA (reference sequence). As DNA, the CDR3 is TGCAGTGCTAGAGAGGTGAGGGGTGGCCGGAGCTACACCTTC. As protein: CSAREVRGGRSYTF.

This clonotype was picked up a small number of times. V and J are TRBV5-1 and TRBJ2-5; D unclear. The V and J ends lost 0 bases and 6 bases respectively, with 6 bases between them. CDR3 length: 12 amino acids. Germline-derived CDR1 and CDR2 are SGHRS and YFSETQ. The CDR3 bases are TGCGCCAGCAGCTTGGACCAGAAGACCCAGTACTTC. Its protein product is CASSLDQKTQYF.

The chain is built from TRBV9 and TRBJ2-3; weak D call: TRBD2 (7 bases). The germline V gene encodes CDR1 SGDLS and CDR2 YYNGEE. The V end lost 0 bases, the J end lost 3 bases, and 11 bases lay between the germline ends. This CDR3 contains 15 residues. The CDR3 nucleotides read TGTGCCAGCAGCGTAGGTGGGGGGGCGACAGATACGCAGTATTTT. Translated: CASSVGGGATDTQYF.

The V gene is TRBV12-3 or TRBV12-4, the J gene TRBJ1-1; D is unresolved. CDR3 length: 14 amino acids. Trimming pared 5 bases from V and 1 base from J, leaving 11 bases between. The CDR3 sequence is CASSRDYPNTEAFF. In nucleotides, the CDR3 is TGTGCCAGCAGTCGAGACTATCCGAACACTGAAGCTTTCTTT.

The genes are TRBV6-2 or TRBV6-3 and TRBJ2-7, with 13 bases lining up with TRBD2. With 5 bases clipped from V and 6 bases from J, the junction kept 4 bases outside the gene matches. Looked up from germline, CDR1 is MNHEY and CDR2 is SVGEGT. The length of the CDR3 is 14 residues. The CDR3 DNA reads as TGTGCCAGCAGTAGGACTAGCGGGGGCGGCGAGCAGTACTTC. It codes for CASSRTSGGGEQYF.

The chain links TRBV6-1 to TRBJ1-5, with 10 positions matching TRBD1. Losses at the gene ends were 6 bases for V and 6 bases for J; bases not matched to a gene: 5. The CDR3 contains 14 residues. Germline CDR1 is MNHNS and CDR2 is SASEGT. CDR3 sequence reads: CASSQTGGIQPQHF. As DNA, the CDR3 is TGTGCCAGCAGCCAGACAGGGGGCATTCAGCCCCAGCATTTT.

The chain links TRBV5-1 to TRBJ2-7; perhaps TRBD2 as D (5 bases). CDR1 SGHRS and CDR2 YFSETQ come from the germline V gene. V was trimmed by 0 bases and J by 3 bases, leaving 10 bases between them. The CDR3 is 14 amino acids. CDR3 nucleotides: TGCGCCAGCAGCTTGGGGGGAGTTTACTACGAGCAGTACTTC. This gives the protein CASSLGGVYYEQYF.

The V and J genes are TRBV3-1 and TRBJ2-1, with 7 positions matching TRBD2. The CDR3 spans 15 residues. With V trimmed by 3 bases and J by 9 bases, 11 bases remained unmatched. Germline lookup yields CDR1 LGHDT and CDR2 YNNKEL (reference sequence). The CDR3 DNA sequence: TGTGCCAGCAGCCAGGCCGGGACTATCGATCCTGAGCAGTTCTTC. This sequence encodes CASSQAGTIDPEQFF.

Only a few counts were recorded for this clonotype. This sequence joins TRBV20-1 and TRBJ2-3; TRBD2 matches 8 bases. Germline V gene data show CDR1 as DFQATT and CDR2 as SNEGSKA (reference sequence). Unmatched junction bases numbered 12, after V lost 2 bases and J lost 5 bases. The CDR3 is 16 residues long. This chain's CDR3 is CSARHPLAGSRDTQYF. CDR3 nucleotide sequence: TGCAGTGCTAGACATCCCTTAGCGGGAAGTAGAGATACGCAGTATTTT.

The chain joins TRBV3-1 to TRBJ2-1; the match to TRBD1 covers 10 bases. The ends lost 2 bases at V and 7 bases at J; junction bases unmatched: 8. Per the germline V gene, CDR1 is LGHDT and CDR2 is YNNKEL (reference sequence). The CDR3 is 16 amino acids. The CDR3 DNA sequence: TGTGCCAGCAGCCAACCGGGACAGGGGACTGGAAATGAGCAGTTCTTC. It encodes CASSQPGQGTGNEQFF.